This note documents a single T cell receptor beta chain sequence. Its specificity is unknown. The data originate from a study of CD8+ T cells in alopecia areata. Treatment meaning: oral pan-JAK inhibitor, 5-10 mg twice daily. The V end was cut by 5 bases, the J end by 8 bases, with 15 bases between. Germline-derived CDR1 and CDR2 are SEHNR and FQNEAQ (reference sequence). The length of the CDR3 is 14 residues. General study results and limits: Possibly as an HLA-related effect, TCR sharing across patients appeared less clear than in mice. Persistence in scalp and blood during tofacitinib was observed for many expanded lesional clones. Normal skin's resident alphabeta T cells are also sequenced in scalp samples.

Extracted from the samples, RNA was reverse transcribed into cDNA to serve as the sequencing template. The repertoire was sequenced with immunoSEQ multiplex PCR; TCRdb's copy has only in-frame clones and lacks some. The sample shows 90,000 or so clones, 44% of them seen only once. This chain links TRBV7-9 with TRBJ1-4; D gene uncertain. The sample in question was CD8+ T cells sorted from blood, obtained at week 24, from a patient treated with tofacitinib. The TCR originated in a human donor with alopecia areata. The CDR3 region is CASSTTAHGEKLFF. DNA for the CDR3: TGTGCCAGCAGCACAACAGCCCACGGGGAAAAACTGTTTTTT.